This TCR beta chain was sequenced during a study of shared clonotypes between healthy human individuals. Clones were sequenced by immunoSEQ multiplex PCR, and TCRdb holds only the in-frame ones, with some missing. The sample holds more than 2 million clones, approximately 96% seen once. Per the germline V gene, CDR1 is LNHNV and CDR2 is YYDKDF (reference sequence). V was cut by 0 bases and J by 1 base, with 10 bases left in between. The CDR3 sequence is 15 residues long. Material for sequencing was naive CD4+ T cells sorted from blood. Subset noted: CD45RA+ positively selected. This rearrangement joins TRBV15 to TRBJ2-7; D gene unclear. This TCR came from a man aged 18 to 35 in good health. As DNA, the CDR3 is TGTGCCACCAGCAGAGATCAGAGTAATTCCTACGAGCAGTACTTC. It encodes CATSRDQSNSYEQYF.